The TCR beta chain under discussion was sequenced for a study of blood T cells in healthy people across ages. This clonotype was seen only a few times. V lost 3 bases to trimming and J lost 9 bases; unmatched junction nucleotides: 6. The CDR3 spans 13 residues. The germline V gene has CDR1 MGHRA and CDR2 YSYEKL. It was with a sample-barcoded 5' primer and a J-beta primer mix that a second PCR of roughly 7 to 12 cycles was run. TCRdb re-called the 5' RACE reads with MiXCR, one entry per CDR3 protein. Of approximately 1,700,000 distinct CDR3 sequences listed, 35% to 50% are singletons. The amount of total RNA extracted per sample was at least 5 micrograms.

The V gene is TRBV4-1, the J gene TRBJ2-3; TRBD1 agrees at 7 bases. The clonotype comes from a human donor in good health. The specimen sequenced was blood. The CDR3 region has the DNA TGCGCCAGCAGCCAGAGACAGGGTATGACGCAGTATTTT. It is translated as CASSQRQGMTQYF.